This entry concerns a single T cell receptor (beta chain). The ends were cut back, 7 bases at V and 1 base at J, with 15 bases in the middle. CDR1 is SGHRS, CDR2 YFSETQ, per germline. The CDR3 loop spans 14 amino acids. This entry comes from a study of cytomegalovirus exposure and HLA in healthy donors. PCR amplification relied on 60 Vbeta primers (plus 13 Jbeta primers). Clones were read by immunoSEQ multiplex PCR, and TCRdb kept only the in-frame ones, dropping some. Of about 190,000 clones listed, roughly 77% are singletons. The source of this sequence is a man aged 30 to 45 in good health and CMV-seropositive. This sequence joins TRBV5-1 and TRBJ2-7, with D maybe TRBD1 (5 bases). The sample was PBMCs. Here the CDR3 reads CASSTRVPSYEQYF. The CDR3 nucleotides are TGCGCCAGCTCTACCAGGGTACCATCCTACGAGCAGTACTTC. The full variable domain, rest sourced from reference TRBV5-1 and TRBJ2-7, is KAGVTQTPRYLIKTRGQQVTLSCSPISGHRSVSWYQQTPGQGLQFLFEYFSETQRNKGNFPGRFSGRQFSNSRSEMNVSTLELGDSALYLCASSTRVPSYEQYFGPGTRLTVT.